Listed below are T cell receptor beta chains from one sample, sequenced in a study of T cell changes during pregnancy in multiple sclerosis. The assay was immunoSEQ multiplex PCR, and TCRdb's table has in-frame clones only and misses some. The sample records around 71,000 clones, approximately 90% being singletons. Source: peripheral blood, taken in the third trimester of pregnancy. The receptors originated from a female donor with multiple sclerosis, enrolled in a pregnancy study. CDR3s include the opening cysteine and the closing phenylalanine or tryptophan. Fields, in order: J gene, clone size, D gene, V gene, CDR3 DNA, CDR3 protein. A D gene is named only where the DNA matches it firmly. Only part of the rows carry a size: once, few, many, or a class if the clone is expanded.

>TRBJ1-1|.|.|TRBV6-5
TGTGCCAGCAGTCGGGGCACTGAAGCTTTCTTT
CASSRGTEAFF
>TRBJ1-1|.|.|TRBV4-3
TGCGCCAGCAGCCAAGATTTGACAGACACTGAAGCTTTCTTT
CASSQDLTDTEAFF
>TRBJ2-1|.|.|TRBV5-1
TGCGCCAGCAGCTACGGACTGGACTCCTACAATGAGCAGTTCTTC
CASSYGLDSYNEQFF
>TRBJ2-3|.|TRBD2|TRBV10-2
TGCGCCAGCAGTGAGTACCTAGCGGGGGGCACAGATACGCAGTATTTT
CASSEYLAGGTDTQYF
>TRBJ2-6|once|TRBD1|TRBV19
TGTGCCAGTAGTATGCCAGGGGGATCTGGGGCCAACGTCCTGACTTTC
CASSMPGGSGANVLTF
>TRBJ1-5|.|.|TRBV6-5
TGTGCCAGCAGTTACTATGGGGCCAATCAGCCCCAGCATTTT
CASSYYGANQPQHF
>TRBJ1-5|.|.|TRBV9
TGTGCCAGCAGCGTAGTAGGGGACAATCAGCCCCAGCATTTT
CASSVVGDNQPQHF
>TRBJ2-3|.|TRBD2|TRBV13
TGTGCCAGCAGCTCGCCGGGGACTAGCGGCACAGATACGCAGTATTTT
CASSSPGTSGTDTQYF
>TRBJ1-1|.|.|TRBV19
TGTGCCAGTAGCCGAACACAGAACACTGAAGCTTTCTTT
CASSRTQNTEAFF
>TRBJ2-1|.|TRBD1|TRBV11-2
TGTGCCAGCATCCGGGACAGGGGCTACAATGAGCAGTTCTTC
CASIRDRGYNEQFF
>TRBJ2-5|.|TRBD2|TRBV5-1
TGCGCCAGCAGCTGGCCGGGACTAGCGTCAGAGACCCAGTACTTC
CASSWPGLASETQYF
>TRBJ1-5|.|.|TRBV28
TGTGCCAGCGTTACCGGGACAAATAGCAATCAGCCCCAGCATTTT
CASVTGTNSNQPQHF
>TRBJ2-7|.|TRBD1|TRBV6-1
TGTGCCAGCGGGGAGACAGGGATGGGCTACGAGCAGTACTTC
CASGETGMGYEQYF
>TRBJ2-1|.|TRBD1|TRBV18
TGTGCCAGCTCACCACCCGGGACAGACTACAATGAGCAGTTCTTC
CASSPPGTDYNEQFF
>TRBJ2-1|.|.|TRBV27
TGTGCCAGCAGTTATGACTCAGTCTACAATGAGCAGTTCTTC
CASSYDSVYNEQFF
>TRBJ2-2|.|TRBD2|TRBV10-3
TGTGCCATCAAAGGACTAGCGGGAGGGCCCGGGAACACCGGGGAGCTGTTTTTT
CAIKGLAGGPGNTGELFF
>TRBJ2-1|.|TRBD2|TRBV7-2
TGTGCCAGCAGCTCCGGGACTAGCGGGAGGGGCTACAATGAGCAGTTCTTC
CASSSGTSGRGYNEQFF
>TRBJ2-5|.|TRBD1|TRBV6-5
TGTGCCAGCGCTCAGGGGGCGAGCGTACAAGAGACCCAGTACTTC
CASAQGASVQETQYF
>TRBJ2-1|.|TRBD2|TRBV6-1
TGTGCCAGCAGCCCAGCGGGAACCTACAATGAGCAGTTCTTC
CASSPAGTYNEQFF
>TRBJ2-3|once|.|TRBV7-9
TGTGCCAGCAGCATTCGTCCAGATACGCAGTATTTT
CASSIRPDTQYF
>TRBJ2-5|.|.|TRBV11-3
TGTGCCAGCAGCCAGGGGGGAGAGACCCAGTACTTC
CASSQGGETQYF
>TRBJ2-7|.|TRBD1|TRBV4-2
TGTGCCAGCAGCCCGGACAGGGCGAGTTACGAGCAGTACTTC
CASSPDRASYEQYF
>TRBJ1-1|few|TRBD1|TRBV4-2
TGTGCCAGCAGCCAAGAAAGCGGCAGGGGGCATAATGAAGCTTTCTTT
CASSQESGRGHNEAFF
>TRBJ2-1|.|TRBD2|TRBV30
TGTGCCTGGAGTGTGTCGAGCGGGAGGTCGCTTGGGCAGTTCTTC
CAWSVSSGRSLGQFF
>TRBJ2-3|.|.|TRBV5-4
TGTGCCAGCAAACCAGAGGGAGTGGGGACAGATACGCAGTATTTT
CASKPEGVGTDTQYF
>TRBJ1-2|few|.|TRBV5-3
TGTGCCAGAAGCAGATATCGACTGAGCTACACCTTC
CARSRYRLSYTF
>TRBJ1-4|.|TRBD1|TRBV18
TGTGCCAGCTCACCACTCTCTGGGACAGGGCTGTTTTTT
CASSPLSGTGLFF